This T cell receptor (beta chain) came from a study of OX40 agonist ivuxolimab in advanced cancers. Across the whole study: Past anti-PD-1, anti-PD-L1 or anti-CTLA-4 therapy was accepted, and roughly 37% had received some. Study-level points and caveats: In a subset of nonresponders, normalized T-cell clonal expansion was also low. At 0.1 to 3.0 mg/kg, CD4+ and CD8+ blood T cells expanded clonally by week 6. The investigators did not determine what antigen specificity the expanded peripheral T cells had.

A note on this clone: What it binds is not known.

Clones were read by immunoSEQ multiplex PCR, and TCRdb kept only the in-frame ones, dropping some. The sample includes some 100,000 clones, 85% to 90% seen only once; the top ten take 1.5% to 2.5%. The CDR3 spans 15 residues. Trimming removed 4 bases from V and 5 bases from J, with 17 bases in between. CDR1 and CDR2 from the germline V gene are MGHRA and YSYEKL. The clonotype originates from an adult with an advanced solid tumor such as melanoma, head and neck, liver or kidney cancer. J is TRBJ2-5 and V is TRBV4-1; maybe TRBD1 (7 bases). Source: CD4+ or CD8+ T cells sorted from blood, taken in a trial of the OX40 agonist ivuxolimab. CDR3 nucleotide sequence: TGCGCCAGCAGCCCTCAGGGGGGCAACCGGGAGACCCAGTACTTC. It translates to CASSPQGGNRETQYF.